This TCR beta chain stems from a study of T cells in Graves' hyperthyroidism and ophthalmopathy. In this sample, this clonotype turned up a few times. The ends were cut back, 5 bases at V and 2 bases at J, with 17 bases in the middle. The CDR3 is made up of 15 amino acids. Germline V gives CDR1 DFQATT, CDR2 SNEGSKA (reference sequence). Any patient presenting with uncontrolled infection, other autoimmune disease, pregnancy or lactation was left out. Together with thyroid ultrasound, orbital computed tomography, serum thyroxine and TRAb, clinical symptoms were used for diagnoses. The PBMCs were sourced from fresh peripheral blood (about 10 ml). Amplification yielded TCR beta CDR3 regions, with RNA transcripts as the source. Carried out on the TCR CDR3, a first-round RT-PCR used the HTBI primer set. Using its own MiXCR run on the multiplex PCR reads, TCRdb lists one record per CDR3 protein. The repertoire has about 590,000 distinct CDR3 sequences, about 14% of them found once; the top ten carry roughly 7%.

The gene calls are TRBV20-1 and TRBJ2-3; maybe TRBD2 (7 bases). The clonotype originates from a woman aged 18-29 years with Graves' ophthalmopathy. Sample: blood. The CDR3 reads CSAPRRGANTDTQYF. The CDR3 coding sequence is TGCAGTGCTCCCCGACGGGGGGCGAACACAGATACGCAGTATTTT.